This T cell receptor (beta chain) appears in the sequencing data of a study of OX40 agonist ivuxolimab in advanced cancers. Losses at the gene ends were 5 bases for V and 3 bases for J; bases not matched to a gene: 4. CDR1 and CDR2 from the germline V gene are LNHDA and SQIVND (reference sequence). The CDR3 covers 14 residues. Data came from immunoSEQ multiplex PCR; TCRdb stores just in-frame clones and leaves some out. The sample consists of some 43,000 clones, approximately 87% of them appearing once. Points from the study as a whole: More expanded clones were seen, on average, in CD8+ T cells than in CD4+. Partial responders at 0.1-3.0 mg/kg had among the lowest clonal expansion.

With regard to this clone: Its antigen is not identified.

V and J are TRBV19 and TRBJ2-7; 10 positions match TRBD1. The sequenced sample was CD4+ or CD8+ T cells sorted from blood, obtained in a trial of the OX40 agonist ivuxolimab. The clonotype originates from an adult with an advanced solid tumor such as melanoma, head and neck, liver or kidney cancer. CDR3 sequence reads: CASSVGTGDYEQYF. The DNA for the CDR3 is TGTGCCAGTAGTGTCGGGACAGGGGACTACGAGCAGTACTTC.